The source of this TCR beta chain is a study of blood T cell repertoires in COVID-19. The length of the CDR3 is 17 residues. J lost 3 bases, V lost 6 bases, and 13 bases had no gene match. Germline-derived CDR1 and CDR2 are WSHSY and SAAADI. Original processing methods: Amplification of reference gene primers was used by the study to estimate nucleated cell counts. TCRdb's table, derived via immunoSEQ multiplex PCR, lists solely in-frame clones and lacks some. That table furnishes V, J and clone size, whereas the DNA furnished D and trimming. The sample comprises approximately 50,000 clones, approximately 79% of which are singletons, and 20% to 30% rests with the top ten.

Material: peripheral blood. The TCR comes from a man between 65 and 85 years old with acute or convalescent COVID-19. This rearrangement joins TRBV10-2 to TRBJ1-1, with 10 bases aligning to TRBD1. The CDR3 is CASRAGTGASADTEAFF. CDR3 DNA sequence: TGCGCCAGCAGGGCCGGGACAGGGGCGTCGGCGGACACTGAAGCTTTCTTT.